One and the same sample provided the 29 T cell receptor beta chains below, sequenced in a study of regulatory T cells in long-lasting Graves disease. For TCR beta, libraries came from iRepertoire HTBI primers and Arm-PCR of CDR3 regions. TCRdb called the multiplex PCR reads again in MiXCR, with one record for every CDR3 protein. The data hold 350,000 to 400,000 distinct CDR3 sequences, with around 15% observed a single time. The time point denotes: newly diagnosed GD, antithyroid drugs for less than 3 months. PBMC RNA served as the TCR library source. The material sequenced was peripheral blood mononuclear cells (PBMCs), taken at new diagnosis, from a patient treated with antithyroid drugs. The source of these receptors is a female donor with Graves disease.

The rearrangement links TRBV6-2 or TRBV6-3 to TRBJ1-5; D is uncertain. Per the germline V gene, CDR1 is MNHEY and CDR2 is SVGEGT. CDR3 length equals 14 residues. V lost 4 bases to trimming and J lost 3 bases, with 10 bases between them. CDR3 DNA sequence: TGTGCCAGCAGTTTGTACGCTTACAATCAGCCCCAGCATTTT. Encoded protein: CASSLYAYNQPQHF.

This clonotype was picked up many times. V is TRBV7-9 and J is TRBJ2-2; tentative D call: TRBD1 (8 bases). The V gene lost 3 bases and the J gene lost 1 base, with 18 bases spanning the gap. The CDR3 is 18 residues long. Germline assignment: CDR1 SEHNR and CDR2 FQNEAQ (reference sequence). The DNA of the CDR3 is TGTGCCAGCAGCTTTTCCCCGCGGGGGACAGGGAACACCGGGGAGCTGTTTTTT. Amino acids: CASSFSPRGTGNTGELFF.

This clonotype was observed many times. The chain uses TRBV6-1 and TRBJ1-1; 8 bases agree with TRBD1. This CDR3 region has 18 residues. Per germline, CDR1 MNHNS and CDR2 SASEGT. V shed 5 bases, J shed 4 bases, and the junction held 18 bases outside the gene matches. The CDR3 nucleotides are TGTGCCAGCAGTATACGCGGACAGGGCAAACCCGGCGGCACTGAAGCTTTCTTT. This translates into CASSIRGQGKPGGTEAFF.

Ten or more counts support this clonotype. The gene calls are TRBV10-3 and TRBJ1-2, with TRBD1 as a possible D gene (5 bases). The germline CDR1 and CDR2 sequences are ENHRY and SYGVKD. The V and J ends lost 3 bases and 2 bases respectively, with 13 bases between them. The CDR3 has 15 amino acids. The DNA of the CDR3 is TGTGCCATCAGTGACCACCAGGGAGGGAACTATGGCTACACCTTC. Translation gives CAISDHQGGNYGYTF.

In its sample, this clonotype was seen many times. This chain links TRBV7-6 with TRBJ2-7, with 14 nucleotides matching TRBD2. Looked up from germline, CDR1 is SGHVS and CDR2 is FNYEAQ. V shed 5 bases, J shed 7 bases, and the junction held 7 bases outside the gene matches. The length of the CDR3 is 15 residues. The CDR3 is CASSRGTSGGAEQYF. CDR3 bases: TGTGCCAGCAGCCGAGGGACTAGCGGGGGAGCGGAGCAGTACTTC.

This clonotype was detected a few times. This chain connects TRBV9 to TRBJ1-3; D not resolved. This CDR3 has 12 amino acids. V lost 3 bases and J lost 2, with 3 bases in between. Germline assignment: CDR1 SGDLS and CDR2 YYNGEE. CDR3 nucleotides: TGTGCCAGCAGCGCGGCTGGAAACACCATATATTTT. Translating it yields CASSAAGNTIYF.

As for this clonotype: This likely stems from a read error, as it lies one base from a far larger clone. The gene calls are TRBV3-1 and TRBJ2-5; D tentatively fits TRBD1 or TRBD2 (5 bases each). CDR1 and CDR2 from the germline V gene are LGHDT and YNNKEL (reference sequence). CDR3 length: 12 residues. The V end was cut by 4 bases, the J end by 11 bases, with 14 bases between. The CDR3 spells CASSLTVGEQYF. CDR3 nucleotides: TGTGCCAGCAGCCTAACCGTAGGGGAGCAGTACTTC.

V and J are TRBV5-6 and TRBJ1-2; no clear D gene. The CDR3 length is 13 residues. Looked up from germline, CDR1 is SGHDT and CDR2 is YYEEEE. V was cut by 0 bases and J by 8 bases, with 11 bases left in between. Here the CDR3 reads CASSLGMSLGYTF. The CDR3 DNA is TGTGCCAGCAGCTTGGGTATGTCTCTGGGCTACACCTTC.

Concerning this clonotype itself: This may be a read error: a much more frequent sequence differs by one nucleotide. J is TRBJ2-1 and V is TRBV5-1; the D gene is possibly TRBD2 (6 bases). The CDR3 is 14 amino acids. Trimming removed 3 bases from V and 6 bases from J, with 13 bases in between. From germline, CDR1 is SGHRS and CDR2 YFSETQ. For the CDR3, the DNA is TGCGCCAGCAGCTCGTCGCGGACTATCAATGAGCAGTTCTTC. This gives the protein CASSSSRTINEQFF.

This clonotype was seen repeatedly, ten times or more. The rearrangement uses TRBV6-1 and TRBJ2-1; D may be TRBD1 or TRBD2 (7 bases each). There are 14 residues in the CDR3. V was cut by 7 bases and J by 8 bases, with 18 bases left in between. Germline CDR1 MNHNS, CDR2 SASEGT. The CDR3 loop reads CASTKPQGRDEQFF. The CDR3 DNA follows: TGTGCCAGCACCAAACCACAGGGGAGGGATGAGCAGTTCTTC.

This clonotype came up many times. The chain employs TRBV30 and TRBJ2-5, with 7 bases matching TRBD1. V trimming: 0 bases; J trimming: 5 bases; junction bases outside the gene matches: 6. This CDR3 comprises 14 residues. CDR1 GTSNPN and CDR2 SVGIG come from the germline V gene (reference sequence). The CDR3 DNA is TGTGCCTGGAGTGTACAGGGGTTGGAGGAGACCCAGTACTTC. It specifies CAWSVQGLEETQYF.

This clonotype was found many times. Here the CDR3 DNA reads TGTGCCAGCATCTGGGGGGAAGAAGCTTTCTTT. Encoded protein: CASIWGEEAFF. The chain recombines TRBV27 with TRBJ1-1, with D perhaps matching TRBD1 (5 bases). Trimming took 7 bases from V and 8 from J, leaving 11 bases between them. Germline-derived CDR1 and CDR2 are MNHEY and SMNVEV (reference sequence). This CDR3 region has 11 residues.

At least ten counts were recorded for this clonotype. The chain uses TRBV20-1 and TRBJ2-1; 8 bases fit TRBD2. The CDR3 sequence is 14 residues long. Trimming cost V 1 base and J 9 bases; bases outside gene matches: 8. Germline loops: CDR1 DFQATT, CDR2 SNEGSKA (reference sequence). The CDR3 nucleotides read TGCAGTGCTAGAGTGGTAGCGGGACCTCCTGAGCAGTTCTTC. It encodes CSARVVAGPPEQFF.

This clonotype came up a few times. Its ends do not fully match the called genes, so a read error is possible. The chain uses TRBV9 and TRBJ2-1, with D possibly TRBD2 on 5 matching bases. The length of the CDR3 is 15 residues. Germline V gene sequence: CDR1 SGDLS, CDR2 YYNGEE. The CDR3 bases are TGTGCCAGCAGCGTAGTGGACTCCCCCTACAGTGAGCAGTTCTTC. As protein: CASSVVDSPYSEQFF.

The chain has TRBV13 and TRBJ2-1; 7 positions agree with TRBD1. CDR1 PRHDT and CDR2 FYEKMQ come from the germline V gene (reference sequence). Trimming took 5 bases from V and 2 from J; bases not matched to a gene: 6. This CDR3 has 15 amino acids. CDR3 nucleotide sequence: TGTGCCAGCAGCCCGAGACAGGGTACCTACAATGAGCAGTTCTTC. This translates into CASSPRQGTYNEQFF.

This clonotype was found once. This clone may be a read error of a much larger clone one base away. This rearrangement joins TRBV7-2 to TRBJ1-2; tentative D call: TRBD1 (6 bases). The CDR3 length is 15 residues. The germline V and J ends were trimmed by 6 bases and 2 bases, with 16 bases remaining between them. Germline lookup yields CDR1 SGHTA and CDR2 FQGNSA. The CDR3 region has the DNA TGTGCCAGCAGTGAACAGGGTTCGGGAAACTATGGCTACACCTTC. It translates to CASSEQGSGNYGYTF.

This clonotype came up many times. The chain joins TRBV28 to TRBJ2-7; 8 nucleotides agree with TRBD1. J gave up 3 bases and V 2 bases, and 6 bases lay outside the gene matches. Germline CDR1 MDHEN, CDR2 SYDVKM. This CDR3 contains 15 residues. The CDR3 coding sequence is TGTGCCAGCAGTTTACCGGACAGGGAAGGCTACGAGCAGTACTTC. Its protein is CASSLPDREGYEQYF.

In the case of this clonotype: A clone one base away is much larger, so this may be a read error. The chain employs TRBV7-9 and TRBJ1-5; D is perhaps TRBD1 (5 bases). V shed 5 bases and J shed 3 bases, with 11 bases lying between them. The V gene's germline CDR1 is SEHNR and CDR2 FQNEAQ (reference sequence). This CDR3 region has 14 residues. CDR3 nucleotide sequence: TGTGCCAGCAGCCGGGGGGGGTCCAATCAGCCCCAGCATTTT. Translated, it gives CASSRGGSNQPQHF.

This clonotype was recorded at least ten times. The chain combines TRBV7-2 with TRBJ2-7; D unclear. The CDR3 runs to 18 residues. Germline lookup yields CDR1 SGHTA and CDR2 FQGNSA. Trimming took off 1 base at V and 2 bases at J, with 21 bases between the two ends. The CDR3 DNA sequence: TGTGCCAGCAGCTTAGAGACCCCCGGTCCCGATGTAGCCTACGAGCAGTACTTC. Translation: CASSLETPGPDVAYEQYF.

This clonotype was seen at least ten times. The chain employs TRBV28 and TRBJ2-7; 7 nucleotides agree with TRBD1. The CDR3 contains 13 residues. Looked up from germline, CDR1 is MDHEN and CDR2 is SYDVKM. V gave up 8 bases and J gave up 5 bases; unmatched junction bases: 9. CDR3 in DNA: TGTGCCAGCGATGTTACAGGGGTCCACGAGCAGTACTTC. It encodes CASDVTGVHEQYF.

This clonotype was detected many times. The CDR3 DNA sequence: TGCAGTGCTAGAGATCCCAGGGCTGGGGATGGCTACACCTTC. It yields the protein CSARDPRAGDGYTF. The chain uses TRBV20-1 and TRBJ1-2, with D possibly being TRBD1 (5 bases). V lost 0 bases and J 6 bases, leaving 14 bases between the germline ends. CDR1 is DFQATT and CDR2 is SNEGSKA in the germline V gene (reference sequence). The CDR3 spans 14 residues.

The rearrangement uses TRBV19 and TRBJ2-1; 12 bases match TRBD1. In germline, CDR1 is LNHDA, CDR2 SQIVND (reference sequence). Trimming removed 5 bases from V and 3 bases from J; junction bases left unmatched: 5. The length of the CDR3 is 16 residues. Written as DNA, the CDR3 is TGTGCCAGTAGTGGGAGGGACAGGGGGCTCTACAATGAGCAGTTCTTC. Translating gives CASSGRDRGLYNEQFF. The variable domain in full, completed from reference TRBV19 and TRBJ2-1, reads DGGITQSPKYLFRKEGQNVTLSCEQNLNHDAMYWYRQDPGQGLRLIYYSQIVNDFQKGDIAEGYSVSREKKESFPLTVTSAQKNPTAFYLCASSGRDRGLYNEQFFGPGTRLTVL.

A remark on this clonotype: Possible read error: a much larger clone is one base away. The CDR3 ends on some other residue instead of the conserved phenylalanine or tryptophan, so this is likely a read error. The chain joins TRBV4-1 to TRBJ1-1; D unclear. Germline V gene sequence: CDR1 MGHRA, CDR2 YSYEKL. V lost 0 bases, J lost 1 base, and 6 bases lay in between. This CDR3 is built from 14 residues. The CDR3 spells CASSQEVENTEAFL. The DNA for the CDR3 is TGCGCCAGCAGCCAAGAAGTGGAGAACACTGAAGCTTTCCTT.

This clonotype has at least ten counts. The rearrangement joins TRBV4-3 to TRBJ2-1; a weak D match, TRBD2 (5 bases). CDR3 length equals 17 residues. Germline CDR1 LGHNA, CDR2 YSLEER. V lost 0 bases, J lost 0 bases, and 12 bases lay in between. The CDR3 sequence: CASSQDRGLSSYNEQFF. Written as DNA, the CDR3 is TGCGCCAGCAGCCAAGACCGCGGGCTAAGCTCCTACAATGAGCAGTTCTTC.

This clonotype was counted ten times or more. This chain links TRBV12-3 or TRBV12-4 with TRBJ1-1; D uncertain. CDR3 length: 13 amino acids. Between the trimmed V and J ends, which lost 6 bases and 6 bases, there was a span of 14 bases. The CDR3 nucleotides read TGTGCCAGCAGCCCAAGGGAGGGCCCTGAAGCTTTCTTT. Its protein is CASSPREGPEAFF.

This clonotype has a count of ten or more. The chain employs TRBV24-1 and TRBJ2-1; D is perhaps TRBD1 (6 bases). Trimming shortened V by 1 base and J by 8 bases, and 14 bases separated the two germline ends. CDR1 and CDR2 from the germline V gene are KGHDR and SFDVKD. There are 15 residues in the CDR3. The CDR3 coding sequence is TGTGCCACCAGTGATTTCGGATCACAGGGAGATGAGCAGTTCTTC. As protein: CATSDFGSQGDEQFF.

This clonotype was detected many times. The CDR3 DNA sequence: TGTGCCAGCAGCGGGAGCTCCTACAATGAGCAGTTCTTC. It translates to CASSGSSYNEQFF. The chain has TRBV19 and TRBJ2-1, with TRBD2 identical over 8 bases. CDR1 and CDR2 from the germline V gene are LNHDA and SQIVND (reference sequence). The CDR3 sequence is 13 residues long. V lost 9 bases and J lost 0; bases outside the gene matches: 1.

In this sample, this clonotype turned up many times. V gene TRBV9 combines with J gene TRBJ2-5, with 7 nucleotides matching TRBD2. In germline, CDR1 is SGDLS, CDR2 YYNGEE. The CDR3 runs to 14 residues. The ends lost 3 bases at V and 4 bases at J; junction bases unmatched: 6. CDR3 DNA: TGTGCCAGCAGCGGGGGGAGGGGAGCAGAGACCCAGTACTTC. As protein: CASSGGRGAETQYF. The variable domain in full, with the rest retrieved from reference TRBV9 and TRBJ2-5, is DSGVTQTPKHLITATGQRVTLRCSPRSGDLSVYWYQQSLDQGLQFLIQYYNGEERAKGNILERFSAQQFPDLHSELNLSSLELGDSALYFCASSGGRGAETQYFGPGTRLLVL.

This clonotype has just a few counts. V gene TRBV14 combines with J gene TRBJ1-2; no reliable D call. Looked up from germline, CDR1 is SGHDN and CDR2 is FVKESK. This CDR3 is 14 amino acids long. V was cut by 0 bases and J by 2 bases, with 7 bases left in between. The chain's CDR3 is CASSQDKVNYGYTF. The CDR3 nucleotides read TGTGCCAGCAGCCAAGATAAGGTGAACTATGGCTACACCTTC.